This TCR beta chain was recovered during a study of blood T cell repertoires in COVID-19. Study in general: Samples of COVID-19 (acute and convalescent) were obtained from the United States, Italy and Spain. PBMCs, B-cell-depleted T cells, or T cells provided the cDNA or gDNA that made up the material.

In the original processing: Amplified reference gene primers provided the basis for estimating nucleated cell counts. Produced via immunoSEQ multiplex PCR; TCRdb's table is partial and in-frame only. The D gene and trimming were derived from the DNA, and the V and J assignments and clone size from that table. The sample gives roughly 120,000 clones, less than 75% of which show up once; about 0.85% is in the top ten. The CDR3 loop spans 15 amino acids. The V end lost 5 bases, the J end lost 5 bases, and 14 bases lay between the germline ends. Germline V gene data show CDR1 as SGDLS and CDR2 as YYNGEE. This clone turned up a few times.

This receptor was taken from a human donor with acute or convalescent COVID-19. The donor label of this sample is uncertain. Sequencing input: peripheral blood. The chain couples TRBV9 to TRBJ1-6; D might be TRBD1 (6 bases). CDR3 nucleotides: TGTGCCAGCAGGACCGGGACAAGAAATAATTCACCCCTCCACTTT. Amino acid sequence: CASRTGTRNNSPLHF. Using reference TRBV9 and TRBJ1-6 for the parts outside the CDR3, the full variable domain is DSGVTQTPKHLITATGQRVTLRCSPRSGDLSVYWYQQSLDQGLQFLIQYYNGEERAKGNILERFSAQQFPDLHSELNLSSLELGDSALYFCASRTGTRNNSPLHFGNGTRLTVT.